A selection of T cell receptor beta chains follows, all from one sample in a study of shared clonotypes between healthy human individuals. TCRdb keeps only in-frame clones here, not all; method: immunoSEQ multiplex PCR. The data contain some 1,600,000 clones, 95% to 99% of them seen just once; the ten biggest clones take up approximately 0.44%. Sequences were obtained from naive CD4+ T cells sorted from blood. Receptor source: a man aged 25-45 years in good health. Each CDR3 is given with its conserved first and last residue. D genes are given only for firm matches. Part of the rows lack a size; the others show once, few, many or a class for expanded clones.

d_call: -
clone_size: -
v_call: TRBV5-1
j_call: TRBJ2-3
cdr3_aa: CASSGDPFTDTQYF
cdr3_nt: TGCGCCAGCAGCGGAGACCCCTTCACAGATACGCAGTATTTT

d_call: -
clone_size: -
v_call: TRBV14
j_call: TRBJ2-1
cdr3_aa: CASSPNRVPYNEQFF
cdr3_nt: TGTGCCAGCAGCCCGAACAGGGTCCCCTACAATGAGCAGTTCTTC

d_call: TRBD2
clone_size: once
v_call: TRBV5-1
j_call: TRBJ2-2
cdr3_aa: CASSLAGGPGELFF
cdr3_nt: TGCGCCAGCAGCTTGGCGGGAGGACCCGGGGAGCTGTTTTTT

d_call: -
clone_size: -
v_call: TRBV4-2
j_call: TRBJ2-2
cdr3_aa: CASSQTAGPVAGELFF
cdr3_nt: TGTGCCAGCAGCCAAACAGCAGGGCCTGTTGCCGGGGAGCTGTTTTTT

d_call: TRBD1
clone_size: -
v_call: TRBV6-1
j_call: TRBJ2-7
cdr3_aa: CASRRGQPYEQYF
cdr3_nt: TGTGCCAGCAGACGGGGACAGCCCTACGAGCAGTACTTC

d_call: TRBD1
clone_size: -
v_call: TRBV5-1
j_call: TRBJ2-7
cdr3_aa: CASSLDTPGTGYYEQYF
cdr3_nt: TGCGCCAGCAGCTTGGATACCCCCGGGACAGGGTACTACGAGCAGTACTTC

d_call: TRBD1
clone_size: -
v_call: TRBV9
j_call: TRBJ2-7
cdr3_aa: CASSPGQGDYEQYF
cdr3_nt: TGTGCCAGCAGCCCGGGACAGGGGGACTACGAGCAGTACTTC

d_call: TRBD1
clone_size: -
v_call: TRBV5-4
j_call: TRBJ2-7
cdr3_aa: CASSHGTATSYEQYF
cdr3_nt: TGTGCCAGCAGCCACGGGACAGCCACCTCCTACGAGCAGTACTTC

d_call: TRBD2
clone_size: -
v_call: TRBV4-1
j_call: TRBJ2-7
cdr3_aa: CASSQDRLGDPGGTTSSYEQYF
cdr3_nt: TGCGCCAGCAGCCAAGATCGCTTAGGGGACCCCGGTGGGACTACCAGCTCCTACGAGCAGTACTTC

d_call: TRBD1
clone_size: -
v_call: TRBV5-8
j_call: TRBJ2-5
cdr3_aa: CASRVTGAETQYF
cdr3_nt: TGTGCCAGCAGAGTGACAGGGGCGGAGACCCAGTACTTC

d_call: TRBD2
clone_size: -
v_call: TRBV7-3
j_call: TRBJ2-5
cdr3_aa: CASSRGLGQETQYF
cdr3_nt: TGTGCCAGCAGCCGGGGACTAGGCCAAGAGACCCAGTACTTC

d_call: -
clone_size: -
v_call: TRBV10-3
j_call: TRBJ1-2
cdr3_aa: CAISEPEGYTF
cdr3_nt: TGTGCCATCAGTGAGCCTGAGGGCTACACCTTC

d_call: TRBD2
clone_size: -
v_call: TRBV19
j_call: TRBJ2-1
cdr3_aa: CASSIGGAGGLPSSYNEQFF
cdr3_nt: TGTGCCAGTAGTATCGGGGGAGCGGGAGGGCTCCCTAGCTCCTACAATGAGCAGTTCTTC

d_call: -
clone_size: once
v_call: TRBV27
j_call: TRBJ1-1
cdr3_aa: CASSLNPPTGLGGTEAFF
cdr3_nt: TGTGCCAGCAGTTTAAACCCCCCAACAGGGCTGGGGGGCACTGAAGCTTTCTTT

d_call: -
clone_size: -
v_call: TRBV25-1
j_call: TRBJ1-2
cdr3_aa: CASSDPNGVHGYTF
cdr3_nt: TGTGCCAGCAGTGACCCTAACGGGGTGCATGGCTACACCTTC

d_call: -
clone_size: -
v_call: TRBV5-1
j_call: TRBJ2-6
cdr3_aa: CASSEGDLGANVLTF
cdr3_nt: TGCGCCAGCAGCGAGGGGGATCTTGGGGCCAACGTCCTGACTTTC

d_call: -
clone_size: -
v_call: TRBV19
j_call: TRBJ2-7
cdr3_aa: CASRRSPGARYEQYF
cdr3_nt: TGTGCCAGTAGACGGTCGCCAGGGGCAAGGTACGAGCAGTACTTC

d_call: TRBD1
clone_size: -
v_call: TRBV7-2
j_call: TRBJ2-1
cdr3_aa: CASSTRTGNNEQFF
cdr3_nt: TGTGCCAGCAGCACCCGGACAGGGAACAATGAGCAGTTCTTC

d_call: TRBD2
clone_size: -
v_call: TRBV7-2
j_call: TRBJ2-5
cdr3_aa: CASSLAKTSGRTMYQETQYF
cdr3_nt: TGTGCCAGCAGCTTAGCGAAGACTAGCGGGAGGACTATGTACCAAGAGACCCAGTACTTC

d_call: TRBD2
clone_size: -
v_call: TRBV29-1
j_call: TRBJ2-3
cdr3_aa: CSVEGLAGLDTQYF
cdr3_nt: TGCAGCGTTGAAGGGTTAGCGGGACTTGATACGCAGTATTTT